This T cell receptor (beta chain) was sequenced in a study of a mutant IDH1 vaccine in newly diagnosed glioma. For the study at large: The study started vaccination 4-6 weeks after radiotherapy alone, or with temozolomide cycles. Patients under treatment included approximately 62% males and about 38% females and had a mean age of about 37 years.

Trimming took off 7 bases at V and 7 bases at J, with 16 bases between the two ends. Germline V gene sequence: CDR1 SNHLY, CDR2 FYNNEI. CDR3 length: 13 amino acids. Only in-frame clones appear in the TCRdb table, and some are missing; sequencing was by immunoSEQ multiplex PCR. The sample lists about 66,000 clones; around 74% were seen once. Of note for this clone: The antigen is not known.

Stated time point: week 35, safety follow-up. Topical imiquimod accompanied each vaccine dose, which consisted of 300 ug of mutant IDH1 20-mer peptide. The clonotype was recovered from a man over 45 with glioma. This chain joins TRBV2 and TRBJ1-2; the D gene is possibly TRBD1 (6 bases). The input for sequencing was PBMCs, taken from a glioma patient whose treatment included an IDH1 peptide vaccine. CDR3 nucleotide sequence: TGTGCCAGCACCCAAGAGGGGGGTGGTGGCTACACCTTC. Encoded protein: CASTQEGGGGYTF.